What follows are 6 T cell receptor beta chains derived from one specimen sequenced in a study of blood T cell repertoires in COVID-19. Only in-frame clones appear in the TCRdb table, and some are missing; sequencing was by immunoSEQ multiplex PCR. The repertoire holds 250,000 to 350,000 clones, with 90% as singletons. The specimen was PBMCs or T cells enriched from blood (not recorded which). The origin of the receptors is a man between 60 and 75 years old who had recovered from COVID-19.

This chain connects TRBV7-6 to TRBJ2-5, with D unresolved. Germline lookup yields CDR1 SGHVS and CDR2 FNYEAQ. The CDR3 length is 16 residues. With 2 bases removed from V and 5 bases from J, the gap between germline ends came to 18 bases. DNA of the CDR3: TGTGCCAGCAGCTTAAGTGGCAGGAATCCCTGGGAGACCCAGTACTTC. This codes for CASSLSGRNPWETQYF.

The chain links TRBV27 to TRBJ2-3, with D perhaps TRBD2 (6 bases). Germline V gene sequence: CDR1 MNHEY, CDR2 SMNVEV (reference sequence). The CDR3 is 17 residues long. Trimming shortened V by 5 bases and J by 2 bases, and 20 bases separated the two germline ends. In nucleotides, the CDR3 is TGTGCCAGCAGTCTAACCCCCCGGGGGATCATCACAGATACGCAGTATTTT. It is translated as CASSLTPRGIITDTQYF.

This chain links TRBV7-6 with TRBJ1-1; possible D gene TRBD1, 5 bases. CDR1 SGHVS and CDR2 FNYEAQ come from the germline V gene. Between the trimmed V and J ends, which lost 1 base and 7 bases, there was a span of 22 bases. This CDR3 comprises 17 residues. CDR3 sequence: CASSLEAGGGGSGEAFF. CDR3 coding DNA: TGTGCCAGCAGCTTAGAGGCCGGCGGGGGGGGAAGCGGTGAAGCTTTCTTT.

This chain connects TRBV6-5 to TRBJ1-6; 7 bases align to TRBD1. J gave up 10 bases and V 6 bases, and 9 bases lay outside the gene matches. Germline loops: CDR1 MNHEY, CDR2 SVGAGI. The CDR3 spans 14 residues. In nucleotides, the CDR3 is TGTGCCAGCAGCCGGGACAGCATTGGATCACCCCTCCACTTT. Translation gives CASSRDSIGSPLHF.

The chain uses TRBV20-1 and TRBJ1-6; TRBD1 matches at 7 bases. From germline, CDR1 is DFQATT and CDR2 SNEGSKA (reference sequence). The CDR3 is made up of 15 amino acids. The V segment lost 3 bases and the J segment 7 bases; nucleotides outside the gene matches: 9. The CDR3 sequence: CSASDRQGMNSPLHF. The DNA of the CDR3 is TGCAGTGCTAGTGACCGACAGGGTATGAATTCACCCCTCCACTTT.

The rearrangement uses TRBV7-9 and TRBJ2-4; D possibly corresponds to TRBD1 (6 bases). The CDR3 has 15 amino acids. CDR1 is SEHNR and CDR2 is FQNEAQ in the germline V gene (reference sequence). The V gene lost 5 bases and the J gene lost 8 bases, with 19 bases spanning the gap. The CDR3 bases are TGTGCCAGCAGCCAGGGTTGGGGGCCTGTTGACATTCAGTACTTC. This gives the protein CASSQGWGPVDIQYF. The entire variable domain, with the rest obtained from reference TRBV7-9 and TRBJ2-4, is as follows: DTGVSQNPRHKITKRGQNVTFRCDPISEHNRLYWYRQTLGQGPEFLTYFQNEAQLEKSRLLSDRFSAERPKGSFSTLEIQRTEQGDSAMYLCASSQGWGPVDIQYFGAGTRLSVL.